Each of the 9 T cell receptor beta chains below was sequenced from the same sample in a study of blood T cells in healthy people across ages. Then a second PCR, running roughly 6 to 11 cycles, was carried out with a sample-barcoded 5' primer and a J-beta primer mix. A single record per CDR3 protein comes from TCRdb applying MiXCR to the 5' RACE reads. The data show hundreds of thousands of distinct CDR3 sequences, around 25% seen once. These data were also reused for a study on T cells of mothers and their children.

Sequencing was done on a sample of blood. The receptors were sampled from a boy aged 5-17 years in good health.

The V call is TRBV11-2, the J call TRBJ1-5, with D unresolved. The V end lost 1 base, the J end lost 8 bases, and 9 bases lay between the germline ends. The germline V gene encodes CDR1 SGHAT and CDR2 FQNNGV. CDR3 length: 13 amino acids. CDR3 in DNA: TGTGCCAGCAGCTTAGGGGGTCATGAGCCCCAGCATTTT. Its protein product is CASSLGGHEPQHF.

This clonotype was detected a few times. The rearrangement uses TRBV7-8 and TRBJ2-1, with 9 nucleotides matching TRBD2. Germline loops: CDR1 SGHVS, CDR2 FQNEAQ. Germline trimming cut 6 bases from V and 7 bases from J; bases unmatched to any gene: 10. CDR3 length: 15 amino acids. For the CDR3, the DNA is TGTGCCAGCAGGAGAATAGCGGGAGTGTGGAATGAGCAGTTCTTC. It codes for CASRRIAGVWNEQFF.

This chain joins TRBV12-3 or TRBV12-4 and TRBJ1-2; the D gene is possibly TRBD1 (5 bases). The CDR3 runs to 16 residues. V lost 5 bases and J 4 bases, leaving 20 bases between the germline ends. CDR3 region: CASSLWDSRRGYGYTF. CDR3 bases: TGTGCCAGCAGTCTATGGGACTCCCGAAGAGGCTATGGCTACACCTTC.

This clonotype appeared a few times. V gene TRBV12-3 or TRBV12-4 combines with J gene TRBJ1-2; no clear D gene. CDR3 length equals 13 residues. V lost 6 bases to trimming and J lost 0 bases, with 8 bases between them. CDR3 residues: CASSLPANYGYTF. Here the CDR3 DNA reads TGTGCCAGCAGCCTTCCAGCTAACTATGGCTACACCTTC.

V is TRBV7-9 and J is TRBJ1-2; 7 nucleotides line up with TRBD1. J gave up 6 bases and V 5 bases, and 6 bases lay outside the gene matches. Germline-derived CDR1 and CDR2 are SEHNR and FQNEAQ (reference sequence). CDR3 length: 13 residues. The CDR3 protein is CASSRRDSNGYTF. CDR3 nucleotides: TGTGCCAGCAGCCGGAGGGACAGCAATGGCTACACCTTC.

As to this clonotype: The junction departs from the called germline gene at one end, perhaps through a read error. This rearrangement joins TRBV4-1 to TRBJ2-3; weak D call: TRBD2 (6 bases). Germline CDR1 MGHRA, CDR2 YSYEKL. The CDR3 loop spans 16 amino acids. CDR3 loop: CASSQILKEGTDTQYF. The CDR3, as DNA: TGCGCCAGCAGCCAAATACTGAAGGAGGGCACAGACACGCAGTATTTT.

This clonotype was recorded once. CDR3 sequence: CSVEDNGSGANVLTF. In DNA form, the CDR3 reads TGCAGCGTTGAAGATAACGGCTCTGGGGCCAACGTCCTGACTTTC. This sequence joins TRBV29-1 and TRBJ2-6, with unresolved D. Germline V gene data show CDR1 as SQVTM and CDR2 as ANQGSEA. The V gene lost 0 bases and the J gene lost 0 bases, with 6 bases spanning the gap. CDR3 size: 15 residues.

This clonotype was picked up a small number of times. This rearrangement joins TRBV6-4 to TRBJ2-2; D is ambiguous. The V gene lost 4 bases and the J gene lost 1 base, with 4 bases spanning the gap. The germline V gene has CDR1 MRHNA and CDR2 SNTAGT. The CDR3 runs to 13 residues. This chain's CDR3 is CASSAGNTGELFF. For the CDR3, the DNA is TGTGCCAGCAGTGCGGGGAACACCGGGGAGCTGTTTTTT.

This clonotype was counted at least ten times. This chain connects TRBV18 to TRBJ2-5, with 7 bases aligning to TRBD1. Germline CDR1 and CDR2: KGHSH and LQKENI. V dropped 8 bases and J dropped 2; count of bases not matched to a gene: 8. The CDR3 has 14 residues. The CDR3 loop reads CASSPPGQQETQYF. CDR3 nucleotide sequence: TGTGCCAGCAGCCCTCCGGGACAGCAAGAGACCCAGTACTTC.